This entry features one T cell receptor (beta chain) sequence. The data stem from a study of blood T cell repertoires in COVID-19. Germline V gene sequence: CDR1 LNHDA, CDR2 SQIVND (reference sequence). V lost 5 bases, J lost 0 bases, and 8 bases stayed unmatched. This CDR3 is built from 16 residues. Per the original data handling: Nucleated cell number was recorded as an estimate derived from reference gene primer amplification. Using immunoSEQ multiplex PCR, the repertoire was profiled, and TCRdb retains in-frame clones only, with some absent. The DNA was the basis for D and trimming; V, J and clone size are from that table. This sample carries 110,000 or so clones, around three quarters of them seen once, and the ten largest clones take around 4.2%.

The sequence was obtained from a human donor in a cohort sampled during active or convalescent COVID-19. Sequencing input: peripheral blood. The genes are TRBV19 and TRBJ2-3, with TRBD1 matching 7 bases. The CDR3 DNA reads TGTGCCAGTAGTCCGGACAGGCGACCTAGCACAGATACGCAGTATTTT. Amino acids: CASSPDRRPSTDTQYF.